The 6 T cell receptor beta chains given below trace back to one sample, sequenced in a study of T cells after yellow fever vaccination. TCRdb recomputed calls from the 5' RACE reads with MiXCR, one row per CDR3 protein. The table includes about 630,000 distinct CDR3 sequences, around an eighth detected once. This sample comprised PBMCs, obtained on the day of the yellow fever booster vaccination. The origin of the receptors is a man younger than 40 who received the YFV17D yellow fever vaccine.

The V call is TRBV4-2, the J call TRBJ2-3; D not resolved. Looked up from germline, CDR1 is LGHNA and CDR2 is YNFKEQ. Between the trimmed V and J ends, which lost 0 bases and 2 bases, there was a span of 6 bases. This CDR3 comprises 14 residues. CDR3 sequence: CASSQEKLTDTQYF. In nucleotides, the CDR3 is TGTGCCAGCAGCCAAGAGAAACTCACAGATACGCAGTATTTT.

The chain links TRBV9 to TRBJ2-7; D might be TRBD1 or TRBD2, each matching 6 bases. V lost 4 bases, J lost 3 bases, and 17 bases lay in between. Germline V gene data show CDR1 as SGDLS and CDR2 as YYNGEE. The CDR3 runs to 15 residues. The CDR3 DNA sequence: TGTGCCAGCAGCTTAGGGGGGATTGCCAGCTACGAGCAGTACTTC. It specifies CASSLGGIASYEQYF.

This clonotype turned up a few times. This CDR3 is CASSYGASVYNEQFF. CDR3 DNA sequence: TGTGCCAGCAGTTACGGGGCTAGCGTATACAATGAGCAGTTCTTC. The chain is built from TRBV6-2 or TRBV6-3 and TRBJ2-1; D possibly corresponds to TRBD2 (6 bases). The V end was cut by 2 bases, the J end by 4 bases, with 12 bases between. The CDR3 runs 15 residues. CDR1 and CDR2 (germline): MNHEY, SVGEGT.

This clonotype was seen a handful of times. V usage is TRBV7-9 and J usage is TRBJ2-3; 9 bases fit TRBD2. Germline lookup yields CDR1 SEHNR and CDR2 FQNEAQ (reference sequence). J was trimmed by 2 bases and V by 4 bases; bases with no gene match: 7. This CDR3 has 16 amino acids. CDR3 sequence reads: CASSSRTSEDTDTQYF. CDR3 in DNA: TGTGCCAGCAGCTCGCGGACTAGCGAAGACACAGATACGCAGTATTTT.

The chain is built from TRBV20-1 and TRBJ2-7, with D possibly matching TRBD1 (6 bases). In germline, CDR1 is DFQATT, CDR2 SNEGSKA (reference sequence). The CDR3 sequence is 13 residues long. The germline V and J ends were trimmed by 2 bases and 5 bases, with 13 bases remaining between them. As DNA, the CDR3 is TGCAGTGCTAGACAGACAGGACGTAACGAGCAGTACTTC. This encodes CSARQTGRNEQYF.

This clonotype was seen many times. V usage is TRBV28 and J usage is TRBJ1-5, with D unclear. V was shortened by 8 bases and J by 2 bases, with 7 bases between the two germline ends. This CDR3 has 12 residues. Germline V gives CDR1 MDHEN, CDR2 SYDVKM. CDR3 bases: TGTGCCAGCGGAGGTGGCAATCAGCCCCAGCATTTT. As protein: CASGGGNQPQHF.